This TCR beta chain derives from a study of blood T cell repertoires in COVID-19. Study details: Sites in the United States, Italy and Spain provided acute and convalescent COVID-19 samples.

Trimming cost V 3 bases and J 1 base, with 9 bases left between them. This CDR3 is built from 14 residues. Germline CDR1 reads MNHEY; CDR2 reads SMNVEV (reference sequence). Per the original methods: Estimates of nucleated cell counts were drawn from the amplification of reference gene primers. The assay was immunoSEQ multiplex PCR, and TCRdb's table has in-frame clones only and misses some. Clone size and V and J calls were adopted from that table, with D and trimming inferred from the DNA. This sample has about 200,000 clones, with under 90% found just once. With regard to this clone: Other nucleotide sequences in the sample specify the same CDR3.

The TCR comes from a man aged 55 to 70 who had recovered from COVID-19. Source material: peripheral blood. This chain uses TRBV27 with TRBJ1-1, with D perhaps TRBD1 (6 bases). The CDR3, as DNA: TGTGCCAGCAGTTTGCAGGGGAAGAACACTGAAGCTTTCTTT. Its protein product is CASSLQGKNTEAFF.